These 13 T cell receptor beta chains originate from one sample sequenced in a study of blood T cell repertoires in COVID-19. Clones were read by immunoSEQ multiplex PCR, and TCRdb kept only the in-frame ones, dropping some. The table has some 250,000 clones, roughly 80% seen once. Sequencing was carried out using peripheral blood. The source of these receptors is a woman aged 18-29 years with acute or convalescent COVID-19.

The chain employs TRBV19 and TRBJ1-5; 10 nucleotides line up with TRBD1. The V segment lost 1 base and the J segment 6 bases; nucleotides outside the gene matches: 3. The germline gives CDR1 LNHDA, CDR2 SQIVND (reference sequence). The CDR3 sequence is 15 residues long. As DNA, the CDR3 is TGTGCCAGTAGTATAGGGACAGGGGGGGGTCAGCCCCAGCATTTT. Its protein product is CASSIGTGGGQPQHF.

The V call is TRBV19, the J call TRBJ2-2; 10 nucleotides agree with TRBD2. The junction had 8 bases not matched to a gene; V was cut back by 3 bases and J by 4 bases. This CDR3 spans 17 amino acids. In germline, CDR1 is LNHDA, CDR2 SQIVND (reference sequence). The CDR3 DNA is TGTGCCAGTAGTATCCCCCCTCTAGCGGGAGTCACCGGGGAGCTGTTTTTT. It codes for CASSIPPLAGVTGELFF.

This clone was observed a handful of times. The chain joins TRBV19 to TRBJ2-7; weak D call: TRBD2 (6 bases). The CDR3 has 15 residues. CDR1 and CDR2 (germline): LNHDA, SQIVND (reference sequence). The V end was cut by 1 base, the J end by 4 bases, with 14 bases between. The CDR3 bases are TGTGCCAGTAGTATAGCGGGACTTGGATCTTACGAGCAGTACTTC. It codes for CASSIAGLGSYEQYF. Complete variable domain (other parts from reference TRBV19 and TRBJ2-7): DGGITQSPKYLFRKEGQNVTLSCEQNLNHDAMYWYRQDPGQGLRLIYYSQIVNDFQKGDIAEGYSVSREKKESFPLTVTSAQKNPTAFYLCASSIAGLGSYEQYFGPGTRLTVT.

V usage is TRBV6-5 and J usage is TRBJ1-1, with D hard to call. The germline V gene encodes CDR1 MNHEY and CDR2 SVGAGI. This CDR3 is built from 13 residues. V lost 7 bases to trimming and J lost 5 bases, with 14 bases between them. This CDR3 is CASKLALRTEAFF. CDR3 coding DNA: TGTGCCAGCAAGCTAGCCTTAAGGACTGAAGCTTTCTTT.

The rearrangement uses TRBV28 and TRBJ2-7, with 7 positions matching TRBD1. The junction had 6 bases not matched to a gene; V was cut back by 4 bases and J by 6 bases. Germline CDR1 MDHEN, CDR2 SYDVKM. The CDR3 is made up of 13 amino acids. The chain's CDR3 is CASSSTGASEQYF. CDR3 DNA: TGTGCCAGCAGTTCAACAGGGGCCAGCGAGCAGTACTTC.

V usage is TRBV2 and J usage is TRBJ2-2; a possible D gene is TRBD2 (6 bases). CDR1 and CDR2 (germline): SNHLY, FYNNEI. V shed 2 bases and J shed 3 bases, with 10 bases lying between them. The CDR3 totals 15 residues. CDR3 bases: TGTGCCAGCAGTGAACTAGGAGGGGACACCGGGGAGCTGTTTTTT. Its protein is CASSELGGDTGELFF.

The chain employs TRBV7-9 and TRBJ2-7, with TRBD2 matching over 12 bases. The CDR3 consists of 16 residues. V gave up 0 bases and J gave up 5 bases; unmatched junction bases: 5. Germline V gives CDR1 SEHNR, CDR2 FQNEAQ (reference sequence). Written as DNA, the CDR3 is TGTGCCAGCAGCTTAGCGCTAGCGGGAGGGTCGGACGAGCAGTACTTC. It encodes CASSLALAGGSDEQYF.

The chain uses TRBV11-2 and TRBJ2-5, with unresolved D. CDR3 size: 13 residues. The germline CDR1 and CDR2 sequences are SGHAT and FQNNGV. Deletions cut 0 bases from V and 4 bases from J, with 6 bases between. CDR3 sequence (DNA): TGTGCCAGCAGCTTAGATACGGGAGAGACCCAGTACTTC. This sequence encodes CASSLDTGETQYF.

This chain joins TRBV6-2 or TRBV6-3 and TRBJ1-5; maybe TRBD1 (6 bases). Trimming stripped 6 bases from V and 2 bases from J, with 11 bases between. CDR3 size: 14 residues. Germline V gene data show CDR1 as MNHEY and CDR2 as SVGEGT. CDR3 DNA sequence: TGTGCCAGCAGGCCTAACAGGGGCAATCAGCCCCAGCATTTT. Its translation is CASRPNRGNQPQHF.

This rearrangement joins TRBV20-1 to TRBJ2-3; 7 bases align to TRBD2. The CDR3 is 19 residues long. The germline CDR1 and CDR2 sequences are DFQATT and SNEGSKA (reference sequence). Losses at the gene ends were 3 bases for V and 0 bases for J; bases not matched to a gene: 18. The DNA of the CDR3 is TGCAGTGCTAGTTGGGCTAGCGGACCCTCCTCCTCTAGCACAGATACGCAGTATTTT. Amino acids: CSASWASGPSSSSTDTQYF.

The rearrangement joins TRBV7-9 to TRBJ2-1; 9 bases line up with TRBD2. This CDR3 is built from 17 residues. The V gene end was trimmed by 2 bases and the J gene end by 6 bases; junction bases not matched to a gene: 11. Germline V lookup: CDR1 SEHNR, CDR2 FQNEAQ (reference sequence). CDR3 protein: CASSLQGGLAKRNEQFF. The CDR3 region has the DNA TGTGCCAGCAGCTTACAAGGCGGACTAGCGAAACGCAATGAGCAGTTCTTC. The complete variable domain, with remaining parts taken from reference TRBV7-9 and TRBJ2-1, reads DTGVSQNPRHKITKRGQNVTFRCDPISEHNRLYWYRQTLGQGPEFLTYFQNEAQLEKSRLLSDRFSAERPKGSFSTLEIQRTEQGDSAMYLCASSLQGGLAKRNEQFFGPGTRLTVL.

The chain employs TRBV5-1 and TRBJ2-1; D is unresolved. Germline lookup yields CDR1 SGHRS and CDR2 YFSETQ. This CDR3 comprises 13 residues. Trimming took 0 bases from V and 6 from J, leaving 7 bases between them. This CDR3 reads CASSLATGNEQFF. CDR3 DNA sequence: TGCGCCAGCAGCTTGGCCACGGGCAATGAGCAGTTCTTC.

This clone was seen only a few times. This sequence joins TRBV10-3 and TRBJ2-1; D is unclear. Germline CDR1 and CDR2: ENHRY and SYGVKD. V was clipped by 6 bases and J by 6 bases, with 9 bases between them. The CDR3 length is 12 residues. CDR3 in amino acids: CAISPSGNEQFF. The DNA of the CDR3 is TGTGCCATCAGCCCATCCGGCAATGAGCAGTTCTTC.